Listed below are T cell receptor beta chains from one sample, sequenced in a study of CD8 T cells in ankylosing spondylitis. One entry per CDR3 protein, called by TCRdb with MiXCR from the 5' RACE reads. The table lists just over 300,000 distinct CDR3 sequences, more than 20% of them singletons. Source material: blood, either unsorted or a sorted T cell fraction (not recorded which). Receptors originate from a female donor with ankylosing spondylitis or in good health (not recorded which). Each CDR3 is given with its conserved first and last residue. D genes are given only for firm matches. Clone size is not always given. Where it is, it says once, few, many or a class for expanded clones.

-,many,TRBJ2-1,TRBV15,CATSRDSKTMAHNEQFF,TGTGCCACCAGCAGAGATTCCAAGACTATGGCCCACAATGAGCAGTTCTTC
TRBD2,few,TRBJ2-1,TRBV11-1,CASSLAGRETSGSENEQFF,TGTGCCAGCAGCTTAGCGGGTCGGGAGACTAGCGGGAGTGAGAATGAGCAGTTCTTC
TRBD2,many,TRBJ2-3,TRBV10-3,CAISERSGSADTQYF,TGTGCCATCAGTGAGCGGAGCGGGAGTGCAGATACGCAGTATTTT
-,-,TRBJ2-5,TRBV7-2,CASSLNGPGETQYF,TGTGCCAGCAGCTTAAACGGGCCCGGCGAGACCCAGTACTTC
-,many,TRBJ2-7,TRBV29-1,CSVATSYEQYF,TGCAGCGTTGCGACTAGCTACGAGCAGTACTTC
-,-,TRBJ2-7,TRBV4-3,CASTLGLTRAYEQYF,TGCGCCAGCACCCTCGGATTAACGCGGGCCTACGAGCAGTACTTC
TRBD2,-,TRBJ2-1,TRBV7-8,CASSLSGGVPNEQFF,TGTGCCAGCAGCTTAAGCGGGGGGGTTCCGAATGAGCAGTTCTTC
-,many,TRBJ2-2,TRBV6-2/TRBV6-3,CACLNTGFSGELFF,TGTGCCTGCCTGAACACAGGGTTCTCCGGGGAGCTGTTTTTT
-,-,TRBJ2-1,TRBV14,CASSQDFTSYNEQFF,TGTGCCAGCAGCCAAGACTTTACCTCCTACAATGAGCAGTTCTTC
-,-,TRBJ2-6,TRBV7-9,CASSSQFSGANVLTF,TGTGCCAGCAGCTCCCAGTTCTCTGGGGCCAACGTCCTGACTTTC
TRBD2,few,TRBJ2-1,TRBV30,CAWTSGRARRFYNEQFF,TGTGCCTGGACTAGCGGGAGGGCCCGTCGGTTCTACAATGAGCAGTTCTTC
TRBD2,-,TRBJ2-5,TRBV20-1,CSAPGSSGREETQYF,TGCAGTGCCCCGGGGTCTAGCGGGAGGGAAGAGACCCAGTACTTC
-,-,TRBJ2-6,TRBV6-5,CASSSIGSGANVLTF,TGTGCCAGCAGTTCTATCGGCTCTGGGGCCAACGTCCTGACTTTC
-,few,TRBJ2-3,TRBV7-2,CASSLAVGGRGGDTQYF,TGTGCCAGCAGCTTAGCGGTTGGCGGGAGAGGGGGAGATACGCAGTATTTT
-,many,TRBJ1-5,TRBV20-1,CSALVGTGHGRQPQHF,TGCAGTGCCCTTGTGGGGACGGGCCATGGCAGACAGCCCCAGCATTTT
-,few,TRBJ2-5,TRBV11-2,CASSAEGGSGRETQYF,TGTGCCAGCAGCGCAGAGGGTGGTAGCGGACGAGAGACCCAGTACTTC
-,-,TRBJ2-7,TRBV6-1,CASRPIRTVHEQYF,TGTGCCAGCAGGCCTATTCGGACCGTTCACGAGCAGTACTTC
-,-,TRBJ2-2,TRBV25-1,CVRVPGELFF,TGTGTCAGGGTTCCCGGGGAGCTGTTTTTT